This passage covers 22 T cell receptor beta chains from one sample sequenced in a study of shared clonotypes between healthy human individuals. This table comes from immunoSEQ multiplex PCR, and its TCRdb copy is limited to in-frame clones, with some not included. Altogether more than 2,000,000 clones are present, approximately 93% being singletons, with the ten largest covering 0.39%. The specimen was naive CD4+ T cells from PBMCs. The subset was: CD45RA+ positively selected. The receptor source for this set is a man younger than 35 in good health. Some clones in this sample may be carry-over from other donors' samples.

The V gene is TRBV11-2, the J gene TRBJ2-3, with TRBD1 identical over 10 bases. Germline CDR1 and CDR2: SGHAT and FQNNGV. The ends lost 4 bases at V and 1 base at J; junction bases unmatched: 5. The CDR3 has 16 amino acids. Written as DNA, the CDR3 is TGTGCCAGCAGCTATAGGGACAGGGGCGGCACAGATACGCAGTATTTT. Residues: CASSYRDRGGTDTQYF.

V gene TRBV5-4 combines with J gene TRBJ1-3; 8 bases map to TRBD1. V gave up 2 bases and J gave up 0 bases; unmatched junction bases: 7. The CDR3 is 17 residues long. Germline assignment: CDR1 SGHNT and CDR2 YYREEE (reference sequence). The CDR3 DNA reads as TGTGCCAGCAGCTTAAGGACAGGGCTTAGCTCTGGAAACACCATATATTTT. This gives the protein CASSLRTGLSSGNTIYF.

The gene calls are TRBV5-4 and TRBJ2-7; TRBD2 might be the D (5 bases). This CDR3 comprises 14 residues. V was pared by 4 bases and J by 6 bases, with 17 bases between. Germline CDR1 SGHNT, CDR2 YYREEE (reference sequence). The DNA for the CDR3 is TGTGCCAGCAGCCAAGTACGGGGATCCATCGAGCAGTACTTC. It translates to CASSQVRGSIEQYF.

The genes are TRBV7-3 and TRBJ1-1; 7 nucleotides align to TRBD1. The V segment lost 5 bases and the J segment 6 bases; nucleotides outside the gene matches: 6. The CDR3 spans 13 residues. Germline V lookup: CDR1 SGHTA, CDR2 FQGTGA. The CDR3 nucleotides are TGTGCCAGCAGCCTCCACAGGGGCGCTGAAGCTTTCTTT. Its protein is CASSLHRGAEAFF.

The chain joins TRBV6-1 to TRBJ2-1; 8 bases align to TRBD1. Per germline, CDR1 MNHNS and CDR2 SASEGT. Trimming cost V 5 bases and J 7 bases; bases outside gene matches: 7. CDR3 size: 14 residues. The CDR3 DNA is TGTGCCAGCAGTATGGACAGGGTAGGAAATGAGCAGTTCTTC. Protein: CASSMDRVGNEQFF.

This chain connects TRBV4-3 to TRBJ2-7; 13 positions agree with TRBD2. Looked up from germline, CDR1 is LGHNA and CDR2 is YSLEER. The CDR3 covers 17 residues. V gave up 4 bases and J gave up 5 bases; unmatched junction bases: 11. CDR3 sequence reads: CASSPLPGTSGTHEQYF. The CDR3 DNA reads TGCGCCAGCAGCCCCCTCCCCGGGACTAGCGGGACGCACGAGCAGTACTTC.

V and J are TRBV5-4 and TRBJ2-7, with D perhaps TRBD1 (6 bases). The CDR3 length is 14 residues. Germline lookup yields CDR1 SGHNT and CDR2 YYREEE (reference sequence). The CDR3 here is CADSKGQNFYEQYF. CDR3 DNA: TGTGCAGATTCGAAAGGACAGAACTTCTACGAGCAGTACTTC.

The chain carries TRBV5-4 and TRBJ2-2, with 7 bases identical to TRBD2. In germline, CDR1 is SGHNT, CDR2 YYREEE (reference sequence). CDR3 size: 16 residues. The ends lost 4 bases at V and 2 bases at J; junction bases unmatched: 8. CDR3 bases: TGTGCCAGCAGCGACCGGGGGAGGGGAAACACCGGGGAGCTGTTTTTT. Protein sequence: CASSDRGRGNTGELFF.

This chain connects TRBV28 to TRBJ1-1; D may be TRBD1 (6 bases). Trimming took 5 bases from V and 1 from J, leaving 20 bases between them. The CDR3 covers 17 residues. The germline V gene encodes CDR1 MDHEN and CDR2 SYDVKM. For the CDR3, the DNA is TGTGCCAGCAGTCCTACTCCGGGGGCAGGGGAGAACACTGAAGCTTTCTTT. This encodes CASSPTPGAGENTEAFF. Complete variable domain (other parts from reference TRBV28 and TRBJ1-1): DVKVTQSSRYLVKRTGEKVFLECVQDMDHENMFWYRQDPGLGLRLIYFSYDVKMKEKGDIPEGYSVSREKKERFSLILESASTNQTSMYLCASSPTPGAGENTEAFFGQGTRLTVV.

The rearrangement joins TRBV6-1 to TRBJ2-1; D might be TRBD1 (5 bases). The V gene's germline CDR1 is MNHNS and CDR2 SASEGT. V lost 3 bases to trimming and J lost 9 bases, with 15 bases between them. This CDR3 contains 14 residues. The CDR3 sequence is CASSEGLSVAEQFF. DNA for the CDR3: TGTGCCAGCAGTGAGGGGCTGTCGGTCGCTGAGCAGTTCTTC.

The chain joins TRBV6-1 to TRBJ1-2; 11 bases are a match to TRBD1. V shed 5 bases, J shed 0 bases, and the junction held 2 bases outside the gene matches. The CDR3 spans 15 residues. Germline CDR1 MNHNS, CDR2 SASEGT. The CDR3 DNA follows: TGTGCCAGCAGTCGGGACAGGGGGTCTAACTATGGCTACACCTTC. It yields the protein CASSRDRGSNYGYTF.

V and J are TRBV7-9 and TRBJ1-1; D remains ambiguous. The ends were cut back, 5 bases at V and 3 bases at J, with 10 bases in the middle. The CDR3 extends over 13 amino acids. The germline V gene encodes CDR1 SEHNR and CDR2 FQNEAQ (reference sequence). The CDR3 protein is CASSPHEDTEAFF. CDR3 in DNA: TGTGCCAGCAGCCCGCACGAAGACACTGAAGCTTTCTTT.

The sample holds one count of this clone. The chain couples TRBV28 to TRBJ1-2; D is unclear. Germline-derived CDR1 and CDR2 are MDHEN and SYDVKM. Trimming removed 7 bases at V and 5 bases at J, with 20 bases between. The length of the CDR3 is 15 residues. The CDR3 DNA follows: TGTGCCAGCAAAAGCCCCGGCACGCAAGGATATGGCTACACCTTC. It translates to CASKSPGTQGYGYTF.

The V and J genes are TRBV5-6 and TRBJ1-1; maybe TRBD1 (5 bases). Trimming shortened V by 1 base and J by 5 bases, and 12 bases separated the two germline ends. This CDR3 spans 14 amino acids. In germline, CDR1 is SGHDT, CDR2 YYEEEE. CDR3 residues: CASSLMGRLTEAFF. Here the CDR3 DNA reads TGTGCCAGCAGCTTGATGGGACGGTTGACTGAAGCTTTCTTT.

This chain links TRBV5-4 with TRBJ1-1; D is possibly TRBD1 (6 bases). The germline gives CDR1 SGHNT, CDR2 YYREEE (reference sequence). CDR3 length: 14 amino acids. The V end lost 2 bases, the J end lost 4 bases, and 12 bases lay between the germline ends. The CDR3 coding sequence is TGTGCCAGCAGCTTAACCCAGGGGTCCACTGAAGCTTTCTTT. Its protein product is CASSLTQGSTEAFF.

V usage is TRBV6-1 and J usage is TRBJ1-2, with 7 bases aligning to TRBD1. The CDR3 is 13 amino acids. Germline-derived CDR1 and CDR2 are MNHNS and SASEGT. The J segment lost 8 bases and the V segment lost 7 bases, leaving 10 bases of the junction unmatched. The CDR3 DNA follows: TGTGCCAGCATTAACGACAGGGTAAAGGGCTACACCTTC. It yields the protein CASINDRVKGYTF.

V gene TRBV28 combines with J gene TRBJ2-7, with D unresolved. Trimming pared 2 bases from V and 2 bases from J, leaving 13 bases between. The CDR3 covers 15 residues. Germline V lookup: CDR1 MDHEN, CDR2 SYDVKM. The CDR3 bases are TGTGCCAGCAGTTTAGAGTCTAGGTCCCCCTACGAGCAGTACTTC. Residues: CASSLESRSPYEQYF.

The chain uses TRBV9 and TRBJ1-2; 9 bases are a match to TRBD1. Per germline, CDR1 SGDLS and CDR2 YYNGEE. J lost 6 bases, V lost 5 bases, and 14 bases had no gene match. The CDR3 has 16 amino acids. CDR3 in DNA: TGTGCCAGCAGACGGGACAGGGAGGCTCGAGGTCATGGCTACACCTTC. Translation gives CASRRDREARGHGYTF.

This sequence joins TRBV5-1 and TRBJ2-1, with 7 bases aligning to TRBD2. The germline V gene encodes CDR1 SGHRS and CDR2 YFSETQ. The CDR3 totals 16 residues. After removal of 0 bases from V and 4 bases from J, the junction contained 7 bases not matched to a gene. The CDR3 is CASSLAAGTTYNEQFF. The DNA of the CDR3 is TGCGCCAGCAGCTTGGCCGCGGGGACTACTTACAATGAGCAGTTCTTC.

The rearrangement uses TRBV2 and TRBJ2-1, with TRBD2 identical over 10 bases. The V segment lost 4 bases and the J segment 5 bases; nucleotides outside the gene matches: 5. Germline V gives CDR1 SNHLY, CDR2 FYNNEI. The CDR3 has 15 amino acids. CDR3 DNA sequence: TGTGCCAGCAGTGCAGAGCGGGAGGGTAACAATGAGCAGTTCTTC. It is translated as CASSAEREGNNEQFF.

This CDR3 is CAHSLESKYEQYF. The CDR3 DNA reads TGTGCCCATAGTCTGGAGTCCAAGTACGAGCAGTACTTC. The chain is built from TRBV10-3 and TRBJ2-7, with D unresolved. From germline, CDR1 is ENHRY and CDR2 SYGVKD. This CDR3 is 13 amino acids long. V was cut by 11 bases and J by 4 bases, with 18 bases left in between.

This chain uses TRBV30 with TRBJ1-2, with D possibly matching TRBD1 (5 bases). The germline V gene encodes CDR1 GTSNPN and CDR2 SVGIG (reference sequence). Trimming removed 3 bases at V and 5 bases at J, with 13 bases between. The CDR3 consists of 13 residues. CDR3: CAWRRGVGYGYTF. In nucleotides, the CDR3 is TGTGCCTGGAGACGAGGGGTAGGGTATGGCTACACCTTC.